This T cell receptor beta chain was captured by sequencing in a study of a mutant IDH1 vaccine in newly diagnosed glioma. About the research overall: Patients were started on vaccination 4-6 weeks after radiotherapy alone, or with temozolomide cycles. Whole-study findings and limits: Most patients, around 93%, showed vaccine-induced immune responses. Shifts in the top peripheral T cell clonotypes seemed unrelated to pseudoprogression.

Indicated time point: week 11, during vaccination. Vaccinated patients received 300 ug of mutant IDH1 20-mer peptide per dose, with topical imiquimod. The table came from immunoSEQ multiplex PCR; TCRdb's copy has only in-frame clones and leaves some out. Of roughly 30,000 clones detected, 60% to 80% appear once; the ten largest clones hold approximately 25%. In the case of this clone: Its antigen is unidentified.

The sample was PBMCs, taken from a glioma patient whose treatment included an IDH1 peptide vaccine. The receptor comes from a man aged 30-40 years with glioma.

The CDR3 DNA follows: TGTGCCAGCAGTTTCACCCCGGACAGGACAGATACGCAGTATTTT. Protein: CASSFTPDRTDTQYF. The V and J genes are TRBV6-5 and TRBJ2-3; 7 bases are a match to TRBD1. Unmatched junction bases numbered 7, after V lost 4 bases and J lost 3 bases. Per the germline V gene, CDR1 is MNHEY and CDR2 is SVGAGI. CDR3 size: 15 residues.